This T cell receptor beta chain was profiled in a study of cytomegalovirus exposure and HLA in healthy donors (dated 2017 in TCRdb). Notes on the research overall: According to a later analysis, the approximately 120 validation repertoires were produced on the same platform as the approximately 610 repertoires of the first cohort. The study aimed to test whether signatures of past pathogen exposure could be identified by cataloging public T cell receptors. A separate validation cohort of some 130 different subjects was used in addition to the approximately 640-subject first cohort. To predict cytomegalovirus infection status, the study combined high-throughput TCR immunosequencing, statistical association of individual TCRs with disease status, and machine learning. General study outcomes and caveats: The authors suggested that the approach could potentially be extended to other disease states and immunological phenotypes. Cytomegalovirus status was reported to be diagnosed by the classifier with high specificity and sensitivity in both the original and validation cohorts. In vitro tests confirmed that three of the cytomegalovirus-associated TCR beta chains recognize cytomegalovirus antigens. Most TCR sequences were observed very rarely across donors, whereas some public TCRs were present in many individuals. The study listed 164 TCR beta chains as associated with cytomegalovirus. Of the cluster scores, around 95% were above 0 in a later analysis, which found that TCRs clustered in the first cohort also tended to co-occur in the 90 to 150 validation repertoires. The validation cohort had no HLA typing available for a later analysis, so co-occurrence within that cohort was assessed over all 120 or so repertoires.

The library came from the immunoSEQ multiplex PCR assay. Turning to the authors' computational methods: A statistical classification framework was developed to diagnose cytomegalovirus status using the catalog of TCR beta chain sequences. Held by TCRdb, this immuneACCESS table contains in-frame sequences only and omits some clones. Under half of the omission traces to an unresolved V gene where checked; the cause of the rest is unknown. That table supplies the V and J calls and clone size; D and trimming were determined from the DNA. The sample has about 120,000 clones on record, over 75% of them singletons. Of the sample, around 6% falls within the top ten clones. Worth noting for this clone: Its cognate antigen has yet to be identified. The record has no base qualities; no much larger clone is one base away.

From its cysteine to its phenylalanine, the CDR3 spans 15 amino acids. Of all the DNA, just the CDR3 is kept, 45 bases in frame from base 1. For CDR1 and CDR2, the germline V gene (reference sequence) lists PRHDT and FYEKMQ. Trimming removed 7 bases from V and 2 bases from J, leaving 17 bases between the germline ends. The donors belonged to the validation cohort of around 120 subjects, which was separate from the approximately 660-subject first cohort. Sequences were obtained from PBMCs. The TCR was taken from a young woman in good health and CMV-seropositive. The chain joins TRBV13 to TRBJ1-1; TRBD1 could be the D gene, as 6 bases match. The encoded CDR3 is CASTLNRAGNTEAFF. Here is the DNA: TGTGCCAGCACCCTCAACAGGGCTGGAAACACTGAAGCTTTCTTT.